These 32 T cell receptor beta chains came from one sample sequenced in a study of blood T cell repertoires in COVID-19. Assay: immunoSEQ multiplex PCR; the TCRdb copy retains only in-frame clones and omits some. The table lists about 240,000 clones, approximately 86% of them singletons, with approximately 6.8% in the top ten. Sample: peripheral blood. Every receptor here comes from a woman between 65 and 79 years old with active or convalescent COVID-19.

V is TRBV5-5 and J is TRBJ1-2; TRBD1 aligns across 8 bases. The germline gives CDR1 SGHKS, CDR2 YYEKEE (reference sequence). This CDR3 comprises 13 residues. The trim removed 4 bases at V and 8 bases at J, leaving 7 bases unmatched. The CDR3 DNA reads as TGTGCCAGCAGCCTTCCTGACAGGGGCGGCTACACCTTC. It yields the protein CASSLPDRGGYTF.

This clone was found a few times. The chain combines TRBV28 with TRBJ1-2; tentatively, D is TRBD1 (6 bases). V lost 5 bases, J lost 5 bases, and 12 bases lay in between. This CDR3 contains 13 residues. Germline V gives CDR1 MDHEN, CDR2 SYDVKM. The CDR3 nucleotides read TGTGCCAGCAGTACCGGGACACTTTATGGCTACACCTTC. It yields the protein CASSTGTLYGYTF.

The chain couples TRBV7-9 to TRBJ2-1, with TRBD2 as a possible D gene (6 bases). V lost 7 bases, J lost 2 bases, and 9 bases lay in between. Germline V gives CDR1 SEHNR, CDR2 FQNEAQ (reference sequence). The CDR3 consists of 13 residues. CDR3 nucleotides: TGTGCCAGCACTGGGAGGACCTACAATGAGCAGTTCTTC. Its protein product is CASTGRTYNEQFF.

CDR3 residues: CASSLNRANNEKLFF. The CDR3 nucleotides are TGTGCCAGCAGCTTAAACAGGGCTAATAATGAAAAACTGTTTTTT. The genes are TRBV7-2 and TRBJ1-4, with D perhaps matching TRBD1 (6 bases). Deletions cut 2 bases from V and 4 bases from J, with 11 bases between. This CDR3 has 15 amino acids. CDR1 and CDR2 from the germline V gene are SGHTA and FQGNSA.

This rearrangement joins TRBV24-1 to TRBJ1-2; 10 bases fit TRBD1. Trimming removed 10 bases from V and 4 bases from J; junction bases left unmatched: 8. In germline, CDR1 is KGHDR, CDR2 SFDVKD. The CDR3 sequence is 14 residues long. The CDR3 coding sequence is TGTGCCACTCAGGGACAGGGGAACCCCTATGGCTACACCTTC. It translates to CATQGQGNPYGYTF.

The chain combines TRBV15 with TRBJ1-5, with TRBD1 matching 7 bases. V lost 5 bases, J lost 7 bases, and 8 bases stayed unmatched. Germline lookup yields CDR1 LNHNV and CDR2 YYDKDF (reference sequence). The CDR3 extends over 14 amino acids. CDR3 protein: CATSATGQEQPQHF. The CDR3, as DNA: TGTGCCACCAGCGCGACAGGGCAAGAACAGCCCCAGCATTTT. The whole variable domain, filled in from reference TRBV15 and TRBJ1-5, reads DAMVIQNPRYQVTQFGKPVTLSCSQTLNHNVMYWYQQKSSQAPKLLFHYYDKDFNNEADTPDNFQSRRPNTSFCFLDIRSPGLGDTAMYLCATSATGQEQPQHFGDGTRLSIL.

The chain couples TRBV2 to TRBJ2-3, with a possible D match to TRBD2 (5 bases). V was cut by 0 bases and J by 6 bases, with 19 bases left in between. The CDR3 is made up of 17 amino acids. Per the germline V gene, CDR1 is SNHLY and CDR2 is FYNNEI. DNA of the CDR3: TGTGCCAGCAGTGAAGCGCTGAGTCCAAGATGGGAGGATACGCAGTATTTT. Translating gives CASSEALSPRWEDTQYF.

This chain links TRBV11-2 with TRBJ2-2; perhaps TRBD1 as D (6 bases). Germline CDR1 is SGHAT and CDR2 is FQNNGV. V lost 1 base, J lost 6 bases, and 15 bases lay in between. The CDR3 is made up of 16 amino acids. The CDR3 protein is CASSLGDRPYSGELFF. The CDR3 DNA reads as TGTGCCAGCAGCTTAGGCGACAGGCCGTATTCCGGGGAGCTGTTTTTT. The variable domain in full, completed from reference TRBV11-2 and TRBJ2-2, reads EAGVAQSPRYKIIEKRQSVAFWCNPISGHATLYWYQQILGQGPKLLIQFQNNGVVDDSQLPKDRFSAERLKGVDSTLKIQPAKLEDSAVYLCASSLGDRPYSGELFFGEGSRLTVL.

The rearrangement links TRBV6-6 to TRBJ1-4; no clear D. CDR3 length: 13 amino acids. Germline V CDR1 and CDR2: MNHNY, SVGAGI (reference sequence). The ends were cut back, 7 bases at V and 0 bases at J, with 6 bases in the middle. Here the CDR3 DNA reads TGTGCCAGCACCCCAGCAACTAATGAAAAACTGTTTTTT. As protein: CASTPATNEKLFF.

This clone appeared a single time. The V call is TRBV19, the J call TRBJ2-7, with TRBD2 as a possible D gene (5 bases). The CDR3 consists of 14 residues. CDR1 and CDR2 from the germline V gene are LNHDA and SQIVND (reference sequence). The V end was cut by 1 base, the J end by 1 base, with 8 bases between. The DNA of the CDR3 is TGTGCCAGTAGTATAGGGACTCGATCCTACGAGCAGTACTTC. This translates into CASSIGTRSYEQYF. The full variable domain, in which reference TRBV19 and TRBJ2-7 provide the parts outside the CDR3, is DGGITQSPKYLFRKEGQNVTLSCEQNLNHDAMYWYRQDPGQGLRLIYYSQIVNDFQKGDIAEGYSVSREKKESFPLTVTSAQKNPTAFYLCASSIGTRSYEQYFGPGTRLTVT.

The CDR3 coding sequence is TGTGCCAGCGCCAGGGAGGGAACAGGAAACACCATATATTTT. This sequence encodes CASAREGTGNTIYF. V is TRBV6-5 and J is TRBJ1-3; D is possibly TRBD1 (5 bases). Trimming took 8 bases from V and 4 from J, leaving 15 bases between them. The CDR3 contains 14 residues. Germline V lookup: CDR1 MNHEY, CDR2 SVGAGI.

This clone was picked up a small number of times. The chain uses TRBV12-5 and TRBJ1-1; D might be TRBD1 (5 bases). CDR1 is LGHNT and CDR2 is FRNRAP in the germline V gene. The CDR3 contains 16 residues. V was clipped by 6 bases and J by 0 bases, with 17 bases between them. For the CDR3, the DNA is TGTGCTAGTGGCCGGGACTTTTCGACTATGAACACTGAAGCTTTCTTT. Translation gives CASGRDFSTMNTEAFF.

The genes are TRBV25-1 and TRBJ2-7; a weak D match, TRBD2 (7 bases). The CDR3 totals 13 residues. The germline V and J ends were trimmed by 8 bases and 3 bases, with 14 bases remaining between them. Germline loops: CDR1 MGHDK, CDR2 SYGVNS. The CDR3 DNA sequence: TGTGCCAGCGGACTGCGGGGGCGCTACGAGCAGTACTTC. This encodes CASGLRGRYEQYF.

The V call is TRBV27, the J call TRBJ1-2; perhaps TRBD1 as D (6 bases). This CDR3 region has 11 residues. Trimming cost V 8 bases and J 4 bases, with 8 bases left between them. The V gene's germline CDR1 is MNHEY and CDR2 SMNVEV (reference sequence). CDR3 sequence (DNA): TGTGCCAGCTGGACAGTCTATGGCTACACCTTC. This gives the protein CASWTVYGYTF.

The J gene is TRBJ1-2, the V gene TRBV5-8, with 8 bases that match TRBD1. Germline V gene lookup returns CDR1 SGHTS and CDR2 YDEGEE. This CDR3 spans 15 amino acids. Losses at the gene ends were 0 bases for V and 1 base for J; bases not matched to a gene: 2. The CDR3 sequence is CASSLDRGFNYGYTF. CDR3 sequence (DNA): TGTGCCAGCAGCTTGGACAGGGGGTTTAACTATGGCTACACCTTC.

This clone was recorded once. The chain is built from TRBV7-9 and TRBJ2-1; possible D gene TRBD2, 5 bases. V lost 1 base and J 8 bases, leaving 6 bases between the germline ends. The CDR3 runs to 12 residues. Germline V lookup: CDR1 SEHNR, CDR2 FQNEAQ (reference sequence). CDR3: CASSLGGHEQFF. The CDR3 DNA follows: TGTGCCAGCAGCTTAGGAGGGCATGAGCAGTTCTTC.

This clone was seen once. The genes are TRBV25-1 and TRBJ2-3; unclear D gene. In germline, CDR1 is MGHDK, CDR2 SYGVNS. The CDR3 is 14 residues long. With 3 bases removed from V and 9 bases from J, the gap between germline ends came to 16 bases. The CDR3 coding sequence is TGTGCCAGCAGTGATCGACTCCGCCTTGTGACGCAGTATTTT. Its protein product is CASSDRLRLVTQYF.

The V gene is TRBV5-8, the J gene TRBJ1-2; tentatively, D is TRBD1 (6 bases). V lost 0 bases and J lost 8, with 17 bases in between. Germline loops: CDR1 SGHTS, CDR2 YDEGEE. The CDR3 contains 15 residues. Written as DNA, the CDR3 is TGTGCCAGCAGCTTGGATGGGGCAGGGGAGCACGGCTACACCTTC. This gives the protein CASSLDGAGEHGYTF.

The chain couples TRBV4-3 to TRBJ2-3; TRBD1 aligns across 7 bases. The V gene's germline CDR1 is LGHNA and CDR2 YSLEER. CDR3 length: 15 residues. J lost 4 bases, V lost 8 bases, and 12 bases had no gene match. The CDR3 loop is CASGQQGLYADTQYF. The CDR3 DNA reads as TGCGCCAGCGGACAACAGGGGTTGTACGCAGATACGCAGTATTTT.

As to this clone: This CDR3 is also generated by other DNA sequences in the sample. This chain's CDR3 is CASSPPGQQETQYF. The CDR3 coding sequence is TGTGCCAGCTCACCACCGGGACAGCAAGAGACCCAGTACTTC. V and J are TRBV18 and TRBJ2-5; 7 nucleotides line up with TRBD1. Trimming removed 0 bases from V and 2 bases from J; junction bases left unmatched: 0. The germline V gene has CDR1 KGHSH and CDR2 LQKENI. The CDR3 length is 14 residues.

This clone has a handful of counts. The rearrangement links TRBV11-2 to TRBJ1-4, with 9 bases identical to TRBD1. The CDR3 spans 15 residues. V lost 6 bases, J lost 8 bases, and 10 bases stayed unmatched. CDR1 is SGHAT and CDR2 is FQNNGV in the germline V gene. DNA for the CDR3: TGTGCCAGCAGTTTCGGGACAGGGATCGGGGAAAAACTGTTTTTT. Encoded protein: CASSFGTGIGEKLFF.

The rearrangement uses TRBV11-2 and TRBJ1-1; 7 bases fit TRBD1. Germline CDR1 SGHAT, CDR2 FQNNGV. The CDR3 runs 11 residues. V lost 5 bases and J lost 11; bases outside the gene matches: 5. The CDR3 DNA sequence: TGTGCCAGCAGCCCCGACAGGGCGGCTTTCTTT. This codes for CASSPDRAAFF.

This chain uses TRBV5-1 with TRBJ1-3; 12 bases match TRBD1. CDR3 length: 17 amino acids. From germline, CDR1 is SGHRS and CDR2 YFSETQ. The J segment lost 0 bases and the V segment lost 3 bases, leaving 4 bases of the junction unmatched. For the CDR3, the DNA is TGCGCCAGCAGCTCGGGACAGGGGGCAAGCTCTGGAAACACCATATATTTT. Amino acid sequence: CASSSGQGASSGNTIYF.

The chain combines TRBV11-2 with TRBJ2-1; D gene unclear. Trimming removed 0 bases from V and 10 bases from J, with 16 bases in between. The CDR3 is 15 amino acids. Germline V gene data show CDR1 as SGHAT and CDR2 as FQNNGV. The CDR3 here is CASSLDRVGLQEQFF. As DNA, the CDR3 is TGTGCCAGCAGCTTAGATCGAGTGGGCTTACAGGAGCAGTTCTTC. The full variable domain, completed using reference TRBV11-2 and TRBJ2-1, is EAGVAQSPRYKIIEKRQSVAFWCNPISGHATLYWYQQILGQGPKLLIQFQNNGVVDDSQLPKDRFSAERLKGVDSTLKIQPAKLEDSAVYLCASSLDRVGLQEQFFGPGTRLTVL.

The chain employs TRBV7-9 and TRBJ2-3; no reliable D call. The V and J ends lost 5 bases and 6 bases respectively, with 12 bases between them. This CDR3 is 13 amino acids long. Germline V CDR1 and CDR2: SEHNR, FQNEAQ (reference sequence). The CDR3, as DNA: TGTGCCAGCAGCCCCGGCGGCCCCGATACGCAGTATTTT. It yields the protein CASSPGGPDTQYF.

V is TRBV3-1 (or the pseudogene TRBV3-2) and J is TRBJ1-2, with D unresolved. V lost 1 base and J lost 4, with 4 bases in between. Germline CDR1 reads LGHDT; CDR2 reads YNNKEL (reference sequence). The CDR3 contains 12 residues. CDR3 residues: CASSQGVYGYTF. As DNA, the CDR3 is TGTGCCAGCAGCCAAGGAGTCTATGGCTACACCTTC.

This clone was seen a single time. This rearrangement joins TRBV5-1 to TRBJ1-1; 9 bases fit TRBD1. The CDR3 length is 15 residues. Looked up from germline, CDR1 is SGHRS and CDR2 is YFSETQ. Germline trimming cut 4 bases from V and 1 base from J; bases unmatched to any gene: 5. The CDR3 bases are TGCGCCAGCAGCCTAATACAGGGGGCGAACACTGAAGCTTTCTTT. Encoded protein: CASSLIQGANTEAFF. The complete variable domain, with remaining parts taken from reference TRBV5-1 and TRBJ1-1, reads KAGVTQTPRYLIKTRGQQVTLSCSPISGHRSVSWYQQTPGQGLQFLFEYFSETQRNKGNFPGRFSGRQFSNSRSEMNVSTLELGDSALYLCASSLIQGANTEAFFGQGTRLTVV.

This chain connects TRBV12-5 to TRBJ2-2; D not resolved. Germline CDR1 is LGHNT and CDR2 is FRNRAP. The CDR3 is made up of 15 amino acids. The V and J ends lost 6 bases and 2 bases respectively, with 13 bases between them. The CDR3 spells CASGRSQQNTGELFF. The CDR3 region has the DNA TGTGCTAGTGGCCGCTCCCAACAAAACACCGGGGAGCTGTTTTTT.

The chain recombines TRBV3-1 (or the pseudogene TRBV3-2) with TRBJ2-2; D might be TRBD1 (6 bases). The V and J ends lost 5 bases and 4 bases respectively, with 8 bases between them. Germline values: CDR1 LGHDT, CDR2 YNNKEL (reference sequence). The CDR3 is 13 amino acids. Here the CDR3 reads CASSARGTGELFF. The CDR3 DNA follows: TGTGCCAGCAGCGCCAGGGGCACCGGGGAGCTGTTTTTT.

The chain uses TRBV7-6 and TRBJ2-2; 8 bases line up with TRBD2. The junction had 2 bases not matched to a gene; V was cut back by 3 bases and J by 5 bases. CDR3 length: 14 amino acids. Germline values: CDR1 SGHVS, CDR2 FNYEAQ. For the CDR3, the DNA is TGTGCCAGCAGCTTCGGGAGGGGAACCGGGGAGCTGTTTTTT. It translates to CASSFGRGTGELFF. Full variable domain (missing parts from reference TRBV7-6 and TRBJ2-2): GAGVSQSPRYKVTKRGQDVALRCDPISGHVSLYWYRQALGQGPEFLTYFNYEAQQDKSGLPNDRFSAERPEGSISTLTIQRTEQRDSAMYRCASSFGRGTGELFFGEGSRLTVL.

CDR3 amino acids: CASSSQVRTEAFF. DNA of the CDR3: TGTGCCAGCAGTTCACAGGTTCGGACTGAAGCTTTCTTT. The chain has TRBV6-2 or TRBV6-3 and TRBJ1-1; perhaps TRBD1 as D (5 bases). The germline V and J ends were trimmed by 4 bases and 5 bases, with 11 bases remaining between them. The germline V gene has CDR1 MNHEY and CDR2 SVGEGT. This CDR3 region has 13 residues.

The chain uses TRBV13 and TRBJ2-7; D uncertain. Trimming removed 1 base at V and 4 bases at J, with 5 bases between. CDR3 length equals 12 residues. CDR1 and CDR2 (germline): PRHDT, FYEKMQ (reference sequence). CDR3 loop: CASSLDKYEQYF. CDR3 coding DNA: TGTGCCAGCAGCTTAGACAAATACGAGCAGTACTTC.